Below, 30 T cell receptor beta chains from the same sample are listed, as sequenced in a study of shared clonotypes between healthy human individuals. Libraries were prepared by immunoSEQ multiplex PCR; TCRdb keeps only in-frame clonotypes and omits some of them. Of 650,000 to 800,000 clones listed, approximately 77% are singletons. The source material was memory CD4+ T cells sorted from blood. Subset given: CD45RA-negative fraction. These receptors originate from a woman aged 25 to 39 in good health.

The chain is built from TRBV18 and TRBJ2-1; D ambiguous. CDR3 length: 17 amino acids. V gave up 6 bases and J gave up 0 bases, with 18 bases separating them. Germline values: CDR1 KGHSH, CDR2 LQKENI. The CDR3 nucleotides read TGTGCCAGCTCCCCAGGAATACCGGGTTTCTCCTACAATGAGCAGTTCTTC. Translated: CASSPGIPGFSYNEQFF.

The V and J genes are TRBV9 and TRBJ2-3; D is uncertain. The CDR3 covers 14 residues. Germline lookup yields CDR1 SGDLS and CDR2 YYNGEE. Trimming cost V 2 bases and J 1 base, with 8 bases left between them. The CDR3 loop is CASSVSWGTDTQYF. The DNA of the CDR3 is TGTGCCAGCAGCGTTTCCTGGGGCACAGATACGCAGTATTTT.

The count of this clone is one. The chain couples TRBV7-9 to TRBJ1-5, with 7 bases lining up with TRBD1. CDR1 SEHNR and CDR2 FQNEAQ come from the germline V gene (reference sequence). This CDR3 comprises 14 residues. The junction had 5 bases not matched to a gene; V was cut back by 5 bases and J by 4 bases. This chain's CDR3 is CASSRDSTNQPQHF. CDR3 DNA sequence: TGTGCCAGCAGCCGGGACAGCACAAATCAGCCCCAGCATTTT.

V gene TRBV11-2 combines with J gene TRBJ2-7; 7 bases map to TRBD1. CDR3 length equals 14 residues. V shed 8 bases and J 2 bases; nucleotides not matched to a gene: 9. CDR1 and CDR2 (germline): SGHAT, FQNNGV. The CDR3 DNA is TGTGCCAGCGCGGAGGACAGGCAAACCTACGAGCAGTACTTC. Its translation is CASAEDRQTYEQYF.

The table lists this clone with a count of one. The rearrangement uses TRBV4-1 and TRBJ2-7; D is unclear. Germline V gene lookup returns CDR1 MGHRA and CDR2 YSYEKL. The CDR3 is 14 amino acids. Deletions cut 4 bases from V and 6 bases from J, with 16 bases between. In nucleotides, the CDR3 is TGCGCCAGCAGCCGCCCTCAAGCGAGTGGCGAGCAGTACTTC. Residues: CASSRPQASGEQYF.

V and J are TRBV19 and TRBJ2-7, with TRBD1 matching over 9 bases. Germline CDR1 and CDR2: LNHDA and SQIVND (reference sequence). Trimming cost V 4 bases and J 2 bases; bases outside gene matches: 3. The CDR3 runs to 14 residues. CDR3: CASSTGTGPYEQYF. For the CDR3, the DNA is TGTGCCAGTAGTACCGGGACAGGGCCCTACGAGCAGTACTTC.

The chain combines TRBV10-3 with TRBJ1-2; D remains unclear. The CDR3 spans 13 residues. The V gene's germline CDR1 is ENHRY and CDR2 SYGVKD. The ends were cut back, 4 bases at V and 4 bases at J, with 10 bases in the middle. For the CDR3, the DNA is TGTGCCATCAGTGTAGACGAAGGCTATGGCTACACCTTC. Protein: CAISVDEGYGYTF.

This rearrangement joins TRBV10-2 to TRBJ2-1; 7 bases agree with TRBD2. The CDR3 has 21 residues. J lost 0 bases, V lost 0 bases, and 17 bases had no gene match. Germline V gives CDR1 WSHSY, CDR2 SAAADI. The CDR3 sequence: CASSESRAGVLLGSSYNEQFF. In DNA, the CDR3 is TGCGCCAGCAGTGAGTCGCGGGCGGGAGTCTTACTTGGGAGCTCCTACAATGAGCAGTTCTTC.

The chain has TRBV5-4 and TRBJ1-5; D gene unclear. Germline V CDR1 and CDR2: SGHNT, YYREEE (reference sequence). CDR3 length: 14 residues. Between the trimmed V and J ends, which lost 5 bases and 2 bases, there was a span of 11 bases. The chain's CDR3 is CASSPECRNQPQHF. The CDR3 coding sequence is TGTGCCAGCAGTCCAGAATGTCGCAATCAGCCCCAGCATTTT.

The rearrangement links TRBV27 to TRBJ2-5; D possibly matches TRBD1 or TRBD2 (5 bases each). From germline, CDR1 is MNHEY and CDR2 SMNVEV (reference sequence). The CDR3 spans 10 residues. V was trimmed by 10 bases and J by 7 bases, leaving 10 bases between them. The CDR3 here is CATGATTQYF. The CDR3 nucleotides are TGTGCCACCGGGGCTACGACCCAGTACTTC.

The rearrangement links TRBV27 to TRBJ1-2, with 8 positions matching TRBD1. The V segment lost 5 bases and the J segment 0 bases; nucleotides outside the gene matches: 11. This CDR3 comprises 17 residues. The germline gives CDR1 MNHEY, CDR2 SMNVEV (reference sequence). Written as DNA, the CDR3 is TGTGCCAGCAGTAGACGGACAGGGTCCATTTCTAACTATGGCTACACCTTC. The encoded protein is CASSRRTGSISNYGYTF.

For the CDR3, the DNA is TGTGCCAGCAGCCTCGAGGGTGACTGGAACACCATATATTTT. Its translation is CASSLEGDWNTIYF. The chain couples TRBV14 to TRBJ1-3; no clear D. CDR1 is SGHDN and CDR2 is FVKESK in the germline V gene. V lost 4 bases and J 7 bases, leaving 14 bases between the germline ends. CDR3 length: 14 residues.

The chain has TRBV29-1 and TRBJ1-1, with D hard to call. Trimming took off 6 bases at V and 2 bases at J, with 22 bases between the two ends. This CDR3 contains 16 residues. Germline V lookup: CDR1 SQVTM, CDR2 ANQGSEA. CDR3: CSVPHWGEGGNTEAFF. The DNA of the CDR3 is TGCAGCGTCCCCCACTGGGGAGAGGGTGGAAACACTGAAGCTTTCTTT.

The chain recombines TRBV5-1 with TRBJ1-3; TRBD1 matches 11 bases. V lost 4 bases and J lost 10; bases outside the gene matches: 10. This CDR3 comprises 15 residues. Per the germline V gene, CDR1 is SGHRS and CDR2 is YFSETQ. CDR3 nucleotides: TGCGCCAGCAGCCCCTGGGGACAGGGGGAACGGACCATATATTTT. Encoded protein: CASSPWGQGERTIYF. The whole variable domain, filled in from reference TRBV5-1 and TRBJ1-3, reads KAGVTQTPRYLIKTRGQQVTLSCSPISGHRSVSWYQQTPGQGLQFLFEYFSETQRNKGNFPGRFSGRQFSNSRSEMNVSTLELGDSALYLCASSPWGQGERTIYFGEGSWLTVV.

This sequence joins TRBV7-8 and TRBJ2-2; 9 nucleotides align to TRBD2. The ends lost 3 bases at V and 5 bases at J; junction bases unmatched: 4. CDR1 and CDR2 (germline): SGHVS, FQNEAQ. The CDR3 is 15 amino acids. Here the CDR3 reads CASSFSGGGTGELFF. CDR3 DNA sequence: TGTGCCAGCAGCTTTAGCGGGGGAGGGACCGGGGAGCTGTTTTTT.

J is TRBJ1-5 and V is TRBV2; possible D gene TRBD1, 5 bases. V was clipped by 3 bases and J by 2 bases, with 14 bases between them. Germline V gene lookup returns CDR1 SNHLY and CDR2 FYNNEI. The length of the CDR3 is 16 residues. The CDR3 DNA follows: TGTGCCAGCAGTGACAGGTCGTCACAGGGCAATCAGCCCCAGCATTTT. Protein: CASSDRSSQGNQPQHF.

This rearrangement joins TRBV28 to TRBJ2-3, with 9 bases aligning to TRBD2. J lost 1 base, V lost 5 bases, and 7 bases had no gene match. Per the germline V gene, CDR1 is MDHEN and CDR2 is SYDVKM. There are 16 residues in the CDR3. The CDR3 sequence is CASSRGASGGTDTQYF. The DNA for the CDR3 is TGTGCCAGCAGTAGGGGGGCTAGCGGGGGCACAGATACGCAGTATTTT.

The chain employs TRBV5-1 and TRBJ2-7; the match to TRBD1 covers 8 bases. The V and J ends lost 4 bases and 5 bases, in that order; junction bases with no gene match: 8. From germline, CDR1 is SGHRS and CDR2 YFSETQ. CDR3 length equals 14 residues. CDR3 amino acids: CASSGGQGNHEQYF. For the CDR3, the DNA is TGCGCCAGCAGCGGCGGACAGGGCAATCACGAGCAGTACTTC.

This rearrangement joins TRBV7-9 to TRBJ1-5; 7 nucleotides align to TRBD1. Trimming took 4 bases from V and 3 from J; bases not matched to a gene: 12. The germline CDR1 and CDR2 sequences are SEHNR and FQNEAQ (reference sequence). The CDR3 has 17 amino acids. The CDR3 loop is CASSSTSTGWVNQPQHF. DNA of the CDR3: TGTGCCAGCAGCTCCACCTCGACAGGGTGGGTCAATCAGCCCCAGCATTTT.

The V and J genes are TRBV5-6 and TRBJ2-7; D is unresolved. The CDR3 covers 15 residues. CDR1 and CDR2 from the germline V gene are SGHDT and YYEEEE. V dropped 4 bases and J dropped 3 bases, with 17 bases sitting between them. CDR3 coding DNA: TGTGCCAGCAGCCCACGACTCCCCGGGCTCTACGAGCAGTACTTC. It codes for CASSPRLPGLYEQYF.

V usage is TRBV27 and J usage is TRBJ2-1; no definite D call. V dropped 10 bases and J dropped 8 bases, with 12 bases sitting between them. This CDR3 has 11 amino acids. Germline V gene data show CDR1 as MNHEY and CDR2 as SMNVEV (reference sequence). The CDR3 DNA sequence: TGTGCCACCTCTCTAGGGTATGAGCAGTTCTTC. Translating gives CATSLGYEQFF.

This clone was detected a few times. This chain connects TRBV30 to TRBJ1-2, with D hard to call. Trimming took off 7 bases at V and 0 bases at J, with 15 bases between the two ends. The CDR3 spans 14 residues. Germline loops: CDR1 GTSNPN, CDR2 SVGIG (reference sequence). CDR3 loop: CAYERRSPNYGYTF. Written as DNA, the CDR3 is TGTGCCTACGAAAGGAGGAGCCCTAACTATGGCTACACCTTC.

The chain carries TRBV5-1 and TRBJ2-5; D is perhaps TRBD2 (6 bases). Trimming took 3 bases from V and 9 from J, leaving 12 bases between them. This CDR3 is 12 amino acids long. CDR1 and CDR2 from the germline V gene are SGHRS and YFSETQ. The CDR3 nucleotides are TGCGCCAGCAGCTCTAGCGAGCCGCCCCAGTACTTC. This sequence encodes CASSSSEPPQYF. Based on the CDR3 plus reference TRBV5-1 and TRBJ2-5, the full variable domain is KAGVTQTPRYLIKTRGQQVTLSCSPISGHRSVSWYQQTPGQGLQFLFEYFSETQRNKGNFPGRFSGRQFSNSRSEMNVSTLELGDSALYLCASSSSEPPQYFGPGTRLLVL.

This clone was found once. DNA of the CDR3: TGTGCCAGCAGCTTCACATTCACTGAAGCTTTCTTT. Translated, it gives CASSFTFTEAFF. This chain connects TRBV7-2 to TRBJ1-1; D is unclear. Germline CDR1 reads SGHTA; CDR2 reads FQGNSA. Trimming took 3 bases from V and 4 from J, leaving 6 bases between them. CDR3 length: 12 amino acids.

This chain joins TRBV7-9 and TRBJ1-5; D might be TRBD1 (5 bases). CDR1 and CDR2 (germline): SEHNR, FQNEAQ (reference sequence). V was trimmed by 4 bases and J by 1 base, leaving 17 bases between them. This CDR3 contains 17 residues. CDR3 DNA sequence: TGTGCCAGCAGCTACGTTTCGGGCCGGGGGAGCAATCAGCCCCAGCATTTT. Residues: CASSYVSGRGSNQPQHF.

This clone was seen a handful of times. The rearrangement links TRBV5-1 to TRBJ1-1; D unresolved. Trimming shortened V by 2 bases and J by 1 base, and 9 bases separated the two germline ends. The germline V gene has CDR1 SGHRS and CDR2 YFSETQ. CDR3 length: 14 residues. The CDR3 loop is CASSFGHENTEAFF. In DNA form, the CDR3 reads TGCGCCAGCAGCTTTGGTCACGAGAACACTGAAGCTTTCTTT.

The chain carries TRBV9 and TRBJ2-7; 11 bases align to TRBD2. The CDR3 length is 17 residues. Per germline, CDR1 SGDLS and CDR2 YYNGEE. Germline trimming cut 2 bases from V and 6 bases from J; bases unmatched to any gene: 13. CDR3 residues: CASSVSGTSGNPLEQYF. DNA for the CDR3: TGTGCCAGCAGCGTTTCTGGGACTAGCGGAAACCCCCTCGAGCAGTACTTC.

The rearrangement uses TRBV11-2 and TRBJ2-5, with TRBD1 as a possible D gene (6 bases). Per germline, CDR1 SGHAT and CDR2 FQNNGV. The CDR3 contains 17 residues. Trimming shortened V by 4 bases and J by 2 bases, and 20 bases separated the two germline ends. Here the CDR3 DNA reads TGTGCCAGCAGCTCCGACCCATCTCAACAGGGACAAGAGACCCAGTACTTC. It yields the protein CASSSDPSQQGQETQYF.

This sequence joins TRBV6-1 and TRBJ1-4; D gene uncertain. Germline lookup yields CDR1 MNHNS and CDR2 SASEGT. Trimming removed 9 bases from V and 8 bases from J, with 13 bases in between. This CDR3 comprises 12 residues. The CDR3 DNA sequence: TGTGCCAGTAAGAGACTGGAGGAAAAACTGTTTTTT. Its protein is CASKRLEEKLFF.

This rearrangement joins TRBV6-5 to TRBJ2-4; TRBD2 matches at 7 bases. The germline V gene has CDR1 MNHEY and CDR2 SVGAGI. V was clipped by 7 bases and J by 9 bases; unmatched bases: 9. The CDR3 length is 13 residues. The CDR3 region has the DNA TGTGCCAGCACACCGGGAGGAGGGACCATTCAGTACTTC. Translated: CASTPGGGTIQYF.